This passage covers 14 T cell receptor beta chains from one sample sequenced in a study of blood T cell repertoires in COVID-19. The repertoire was sequenced with immunoSEQ multiplex PCR; TCRdb's copy has only in-frame clones and lacks some. The profile shows 150,000 to 200,000 clones, around 80% of them singletons. Sequencing was carried out using peripheral blood. These receptor sequences come from a man in his 60s with acute or convalescent COVID-19.

V and J are TRBV6-2 or TRBV6-3 and TRBJ1-2; D not resolved. Deletions cut 2 bases from V and 4 bases from J, with 5 bases between. Germline V gene lookup returns CDR1 MNHEY and CDR2 SVGEGT. The CDR3 has 12 residues. Here the CDR3 reads CASSYTFYGYTF. CDR3 bases: TGTGCCAGCAGTTACACATTCTATGGCTACACCTTC.

J is TRBJ1-2 and V is TRBV3-1 (or the pseudogene TRBV3-2); D is uncertain. V was cut by 0 bases and J by 9 bases, with 11 bases left in between. Germline V gives CDR1 LGHDT, CDR2 YNNKEL (reference sequence). CDR3 size: 13 residues. In nucleotides, the CDR3 is TGTGCCAGCAGCCAAGATAGCGGAACAAGCTACACCTTC. Residues: CASSQDSGTSYTF.

The chain links TRBV10-3 to TRBJ1-2; TRBD1 matches 9 bases. CDR3 size: 14 residues. Germline V gene sequence: CDR1 ENHRY, CDR2 SYGVKD. The J segment lost 7 bases and the V segment lost 9 bases, leaving 12 bases of the junction unmatched. The CDR3 protein is CAIDSGTGIGGYTF. CDR3 DNA sequence: TGTGCCATAGATTCCGGGACAGGGATCGGTGGCTACACCTTC.

CDR3 residues: CASSLYAGAGYTF. In DNA form, the CDR3 reads TGTGCCAGCAGTTTATACGCAGGGGCCGGCTACACCTTC. The J gene is TRBJ1-2, the V gene TRBV27; tentative D call: TRBD1 (6 bases). V was pared by 1 base and J by 8 bases, with 11 bases between. Per the germline V gene, CDR1 is MNHEY and CDR2 is SMNVEV (reference sequence). This CDR3 contains 13 residues.

The chain recombines TRBV10-1 with TRBJ2-1, with D possibly matching TRBD1 (5 bases). Trimming took off 5 bases at V and 6 bases at J, with 14 bases between the two ends. CDR3 length equals 14 residues. Germline assignment: CDR1 WNHNN and CDR2 SYGVQD (reference sequence). The chain's CDR3 is CASSKGVGFNEQFF. In DNA, the CDR3 is TGCGCCAGCAGTAAAGGGGTAGGGTTCAATGAGCAGTTCTTC.

The rearrangement links TRBV12-3 or TRBV12-4 to TRBJ1-1, with 9 bases lining up with TRBD1. Trimming cost V 5 bases and J 10 bases; bases outside gene matches: 8. This CDR3 comprises 13 residues. The CDR3 loop reads CASSTQGALRAFF. As DNA, the CDR3 is TGTGCCAGCAGTACACAGGGGGCGCTTAGAGCTTTCTTT.

The gene calls are TRBV30 and TRBJ1-6; 11 bases are shared with TRBD1. Germline V gene data show CDR1 as GTSNPN and CDR2 as SVGIG (reference sequence). CDR3 length: 13 amino acids. J gave up 12 bases and V 5 bases, and 6 bases lay outside the gene matches. CDR3 DNA: TGTGCCTGGGGGGGACAGGGGGGAGAACCCCTCCACTTT. As protein: CAWGGQGGEPLHF.

The chain links TRBV5-6 to TRBJ2-2; TRBD1 aligns across 9 bases. The CDR3 runs to 17 residues. Germline V lookup: CDR1 SGHDT, CDR2 YYEEEE. V lost 4 bases and J lost 6; bases outside the gene matches: 13. The CDR3 here is CASSGLTGGILPGELFF. The CDR3 coding sequence is TGTGCCAGCAGCGGTCTAACAGGGGGCATTTTACCCGGGGAGCTGTTTTTT.

This clone was counted only a few times. This chain uses TRBV6-4 with TRBJ2-2; a weak D match, TRBD2 (7 bases). The CDR3 runs 15 residues. CDR1 is MRHNA and CDR2 is SNTAGT in the germline V gene. V lost 6 bases and J lost 7, with 18 bases in between. CDR3 region: CASRFPGGTGGELFF. As DNA, the CDR3 is TGTGCCAGCAGATTCCCGGGGGGCACTGGCGGGGAGCTGTTTTTT.

The chain employs TRBV10-3 and TRBJ1-3; unclear D gene. Germline CDR1 ENHRY, CDR2 SYGVKD. V was clipped by 3 bases and J by 0 bases, with 15 bases between them. The length of the CDR3 is 17 residues. This chain's CDR3 is CAISDLMRRSSGNTIYF. The CDR3 DNA sequence: TGTGCCATCAGTGATTTGATGCGGCGGAGCTCTGGAAACACCATATATTTT.

This sequence joins TRBV5-1 and TRBJ2-4; 7 bases align to TRBD1. The germline gives CDR1 SGHRS, CDR2 YFSETQ. The ends lost 4 bases at V and 3 bases at J; junction bases unmatched: 7. The CDR3 runs to 15 residues. CDR3 amino acids: CASSRWDSGKNIQYF. CDR3 in DNA: TGCGCCAGCAGCCGATGGGACAGCGGCAAAAACATTCAGTACTTC.

The J gene is TRBJ2-5, the V gene TRBV6-5, with D maybe TRBD2 (5 bases). V was pared by 5 bases and J by 1 base, with 11 bases between. Germline V gene lookup returns CDR1 MNHEY and CDR2 SVGAGI. The CDR3 totals 14 residues. The CDR3 spells CASSPRVSQETQYF. In nucleotides, the CDR3 is TGTGCCAGCAGTCCGAGGGTGTCCCAAGAGACCCAGTACTTC.

The count of this clone is one. The DNA for the CDR3 is TGTGCCAGTAGTGGGTTGGGACAGGGGGTAATTAGCAATCAGCCCCAGCATTTT. This sequence encodes CASSGLGQGVISNQPQHF. The chain recombines TRBV19 with TRBJ1-5; 11 bases fit TRBD1. Germline CDR1 is LNHDA and CDR2 is SQIVND (reference sequence). Trimming removed 5 bases from V and 0 bases from J; junction bases left unmatched: 9. The CDR3 has 18 amino acids.

The V call is TRBV7-3, the J call TRBJ1-2; tentative D call: TRBD1 (6 bases). Trimming left V 0 bases short and J 4 bases short, with 9 bases between. Germline V lookup: CDR1 SGHTA, CDR2 FQGTGA. The CDR3 covers 14 residues. The CDR3 coding sequence is TGTGCCAGCAGCTTAACAGGCAGGGGCTATGGCTACACCTTC. It encodes CASSLTGRGYGYTF.